These T cell receptor beta chains were read from a single sample in a study of cytomegalovirus exposure and HLA in healthy donors. The table came from immunoSEQ multiplex PCR; TCRdb's copy has only in-frame clones and leaves some out. Among some 120,000 clones listed, about 8.5% were seen once. Sequenced: PBMCs. These receptors were obtained from a man aged 40-49 years in good health and CMV-seronegative. Each CDR3 is given with its conserved first and last residue. A D gene is named only where the DNA matches it firmly. Clone sizes are given selectively: once, few, many, or a class where the clone is expanded.

J: TRBJ2-3; D: .; size: .; V: TRBV12-5; DNA: TGTGCTAGTGGTCTAGGGGTGGGAGATACGCAGTATTTT; CDR3: CASGLGVGDTQYF
J: TRBJ1-6; D: .; size: few; V: TRBV7-8; DNA: TGTGCCAGCAGCTCCGGACAAAATAATCCACCCCTCCACTTT; CDR3: CASSSGQNNPPLHF
J: TRBJ1-2; D: .; size: .; V: TRBV4-2; DNA: TGTGCCAGCAGCCAAGCCGGGGTGGACTATGGCTACACCTTC; CDR3: CASSQAGVDYGYTF
J: TRBJ1-1; D: TRBD1; size: few; V: TRBV5-1; DNA: TGCGCCAGCAGACCACAGGGGGACACTGAAGCTTTCTTT; CDR3: CASRPQGDTEAFF
J: TRBJ2-2; D: TRBD1; size: .; V: TRBV5-8; DNA: TGTGCCAGCAGCTACGGGACAGGGAACACCGGGGAGCTGTTTTTT; CDR3: CASSYGTGNTGELFF
J: TRBJ2-7; D: .; size: few; V: TRBV7-2; DNA: TGTGCCAGCAGCTTAGAAGCGAGAGCCCCCTACGAGCAGTACTTC; CDR3: CASSLEARAPYEQYF
J: TRBJ1-1; D: TRBD1; size: few; V: TRBV4-1; DNA: TGCGCCAGCAGCCAAGAACAGGGGGCGCGGGACACTGAAGCTTTCTTT; CDR3: CASSQEQGARDTEAFF
J: TRBJ1-5; D: .; size: .; V: TRBV10-3; DNA: TGTGCCATCAGTGAGTCAGGGGGTCAGCCCCAGCATTTT; CDR3: CAISESGGQPQHF
J: TRBJ2-7; D: .; size: medium-sized; V: TRBV11-3; DNA: TGTGCCAGCAGCTTAGAAGTGGAGTGTGGAATTTCCTACGAGCAGTACTTC; CDR3: CASSLEVECGISYEQYF
J: TRBJ1-2; D: .; size: .; V: TRBV5-1; DNA: TGCGCCAGCAGCTTGGATCAGTCAGGCCTCTATGGCTACACCTTC; CDR3: CASSLDQSGLYGYTF
J: TRBJ1-1; D: .; size: .; V: TRBV7-9; DNA: TGTGCCAGCAGCCCGGGGGGGGTTAGGATTGCTGAAGCTTTCTTT; CDR3: CASSPGGVRIAEAFF
J: TRBJ2-3; D: TRBD2; size: few; V: TRBV19; DNA: TGTGCCAGTAGTATAGGGATAGCGGGGGATCCAGATACGCAGTATTTT; CDR3: CASSIGIAGDPDTQYF
J: TRBJ1-2; D: .; size: .; V: TRBV4-1; DNA: TGCGCCAGCAGCCAAGAGGGGAGTATGGCTAACTATGGCTACACCTTC; CDR3: CASSQEGSMANYGYTF
J: TRBJ1-5; D: .; size: .; V: TRBV28; DNA: TGTGCCAGCAGTAAAGGGGATCGTCAGCCCCAGCATTTT; CDR3: CASSKGDRQPQHF
J: TRBJ1-5; D: TRBD1; size: few; V: TRBV19; DNA: TGTGCCAGTAGTAAGGGACAGGTGGACAATCAGCCCCAGCATTTT; CDR3: CASSKGQVDNQPQHF
J: TRBJ2-5; D: .; size: few; V: TRBV2; DNA: TGTGCCAGCAGTTGGCAGGAACAAGAGACCCAGTACTTC; CDR3: CASSWQEQETQYF
J: TRBJ2-3; D: .; size: few; V: TRBV27; DNA: TGTGCCAGCAGTCCCACTAGCAGACGCACAGATACGCAGTATTTT; CDR3: CASSPTSRRTDTQYF
J: TRBJ1-2; D: .; size: few; V: TRBV5-1; DNA: TGCGCCAGCAGCTTGGGTGATTCGGGGTCGATGTATGGCTACACCTTC; CDR3: CASSLGDSGSMYGYTF
J: TRBJ1-1; D: TRBD1; size: few; V: TRBV6-1; DNA: TGTGCCAGCACCCCAGACAGGGACACTGAAGCTTTCTTT; CDR3: CASTPDRDTEAFF
J: TRBJ2-2; D: .; size: .; V: TRBV7-6; DNA: TGTGCCAGCAGCCCTAGGACCGGGGAGCTGTTTTTT; CDR3: CASSPRTGELFF
J: TRBJ1-2; D: TRBD1; size: few; V: TRBV7-2; DNA: TGTGCCAGCAGTCATCTGACAGGGGGAGATATCTATGGCTACACCTTC; CDR3: CASSHLTGGDIYGYTF
J: TRBJ2-7; D: TRBD1; size: .; V: TRBV29-1; DNA: TGCAGCGTTCACAGGGGGCAAGAGCAGTACTTC; CDR3: CSVHRGQEQYF
J: TRBJ1-4; D: .; size: .; V: TRBV5-5; DNA: TGTGCCAGCAGCGCTACAGGGTCAACTAATGAAAAACTGTTTTTT; CDR3: CASSATGSTNEKLFF
J: TRBJ2-1; D: .; size: few; V: TRBV5-1; DNA: TGCGCCAGCAGCTTGGCCGGCGGAAGCTCCTACAATGAGCAGTTCTTC; CDR3: CASSLAGGSSYNEQFF
J: TRBJ1-1; D: .; size: few; V: TRBV18; DNA: TGTGCCAGCTCACCCCGGGTTATGAACACTGAAGCTTTCTTT; CDR3: CASSPRVMNTEAFF
J: TRBJ1-4; D: .; size: few; V: TRBV7-9; DNA: TGTGCCAGCAGCCCCTACAGGGTGATGGATGAAAAACTGTTTTTT; CDR3: CASSPYRVMDEKLFF
J: TRBJ1-6; D: TRBD1; size: few; V: TRBV7-9; DNA: TGTGCCAGCAGCACTACAGGGGGGTATAATTCACCCCTCCACTTT; CDR3: CASSTTGGYNSPLHF
J: TRBJ1-2; D: TRBD1; size: .; V: TRBV27; DNA: TGTGCCAGCAGTATCAGGGGGCACGGCTACACCTTC; CDR3: CASSIRGHGYTF
J: TRBJ2-1; D: TRBD2; size: .; V: TRBV7-8; DNA: TGTGCCAGCAGCTCGGTCGTAGCGGGGGAGGTCGATGAGCAGTTCTTC; CDR3: CASSSVVAGEVDEQFF
J: TRBJ2-5; D: .; size: few; V: TRBV11-2; DNA: TGTGCCAGCAGCTTGAGACAGGAGTTTGAGCAAGAGACCCAGTACTTC; CDR3: CASSLRQEFEQETQYF
J: TRBJ1-1; D: .; size: many; V: TRBV6-1; DNA: TGTGCCAGCAGTGAGGGGGCGAACACTGAAGCTTTCTTT; CDR3: CASSEGANTEAFF
J: TRBJ1-1; D: .; size: few; V: TRBV5-1; DNA: TGCGCCAGCAGCAACCTAGGACAGCGGCGAGGAACTGAAGCTTTCTTT; CDR3: CASSNLGQRRGTEAFF
J: TRBJ2-5; D: .; size: .; V: TRBV6-1; DNA: TGTGCCAGCATGGTTGGCTCGTACCAAGAGACCCAGTACTTC; CDR3: CASMVGSYQETQYF
J: TRBJ2-4; D: TRBD1; size: .; V: TRBV10-1; DNA: TGCGCCACCCTATTTAGGACAGGGGGAACCAAAAACATTCAGTACTTC; CDR3: CATLFRTGGTKNIQYF
J: TRBJ2-1; D: .; size: few; V: TRBV6-4; DNA: TGTGCCAGCAGTGACGGGGCGAACAAGGGGTTCTTC; CDR3: CASSDGANKGFF
J: TRBJ2-7; D: .; size: few; V: TRBV9; DNA: TGTGCCAGCAGCGTAGAAAGGGGGTACGAGCAGTACTTC; CDR3: CASSVERGYEQYF